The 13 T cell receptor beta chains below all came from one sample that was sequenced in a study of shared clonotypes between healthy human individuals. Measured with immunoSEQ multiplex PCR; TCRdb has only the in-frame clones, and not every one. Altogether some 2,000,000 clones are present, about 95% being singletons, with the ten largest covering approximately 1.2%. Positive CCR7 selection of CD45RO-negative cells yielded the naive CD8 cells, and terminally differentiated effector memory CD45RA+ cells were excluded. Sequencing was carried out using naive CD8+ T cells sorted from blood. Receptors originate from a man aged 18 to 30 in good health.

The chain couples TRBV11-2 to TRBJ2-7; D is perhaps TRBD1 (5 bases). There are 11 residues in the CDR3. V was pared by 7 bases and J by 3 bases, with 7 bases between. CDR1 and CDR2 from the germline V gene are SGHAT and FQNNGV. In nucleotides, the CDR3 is TGTGCCAGCATCCAGGGCTACGAGCAGTACTTC. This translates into CASIQGYEQYF.

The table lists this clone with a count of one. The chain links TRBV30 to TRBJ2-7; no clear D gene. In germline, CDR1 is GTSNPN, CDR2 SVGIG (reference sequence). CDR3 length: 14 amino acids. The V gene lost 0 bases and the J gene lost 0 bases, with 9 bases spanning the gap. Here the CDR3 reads CAWSVEDPSYEQYF. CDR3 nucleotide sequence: TGTGCCTGGAGTGTCGAAGACCCCTCCTACGAGCAGTACTTC.

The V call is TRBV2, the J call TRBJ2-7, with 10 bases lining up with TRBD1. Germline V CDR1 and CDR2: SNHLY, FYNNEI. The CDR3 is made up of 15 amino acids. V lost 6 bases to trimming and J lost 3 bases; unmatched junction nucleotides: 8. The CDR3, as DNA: TGTGCCAGCAGCATGGGACAGGGGATTAGCTACGAGCAGTACTTC. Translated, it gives CASSMGQGISYEQYF.

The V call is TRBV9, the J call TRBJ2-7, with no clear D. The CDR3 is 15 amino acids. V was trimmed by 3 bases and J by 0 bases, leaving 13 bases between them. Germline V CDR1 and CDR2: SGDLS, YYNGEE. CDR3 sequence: CASSAGRPGSYEQYF. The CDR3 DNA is TGTGCCAGCAGCGCTGGACGACCGGGCTCCTACGAGCAGTACTTC.

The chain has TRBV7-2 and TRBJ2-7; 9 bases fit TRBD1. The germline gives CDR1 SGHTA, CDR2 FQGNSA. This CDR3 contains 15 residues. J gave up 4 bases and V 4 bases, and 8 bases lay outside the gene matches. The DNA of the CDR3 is TGTGCCAGCAGCTCAGACCGGGACAGGGTTTACGAGCAGTACTTC. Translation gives CASSSDRDRVYEQYF.

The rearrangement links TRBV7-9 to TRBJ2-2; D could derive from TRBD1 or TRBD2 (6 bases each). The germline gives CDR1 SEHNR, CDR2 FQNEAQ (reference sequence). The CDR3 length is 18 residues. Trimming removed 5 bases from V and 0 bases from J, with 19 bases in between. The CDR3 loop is CASSARRGDGTNTGELFF. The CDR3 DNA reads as TGTGCCAGCAGCGCCAGGAGGGGGGACGGAACGAACACCGGGGAGCTGTTTTTT.

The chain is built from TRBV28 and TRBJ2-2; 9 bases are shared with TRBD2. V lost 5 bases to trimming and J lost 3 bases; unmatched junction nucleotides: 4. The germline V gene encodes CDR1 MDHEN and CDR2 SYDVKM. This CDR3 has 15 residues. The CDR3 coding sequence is TGTGCCAGCAGTCCCCGACTAGCGGACACCGGGGAGCTGTTTTTT. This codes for CASSPRLADTGELFF.

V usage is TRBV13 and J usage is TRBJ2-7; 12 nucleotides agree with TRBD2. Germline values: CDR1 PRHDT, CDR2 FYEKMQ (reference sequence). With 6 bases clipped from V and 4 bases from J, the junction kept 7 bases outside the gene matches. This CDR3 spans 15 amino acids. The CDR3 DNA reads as TGTGCCAGCAGACTCGGACTAGCGGGGCTTTACGAGCAGTACTTC. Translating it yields CASRLGLAGLYEQYF. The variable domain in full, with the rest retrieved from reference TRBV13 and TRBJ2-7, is AAGVIQSPRHLIKEKRETATLKCYPIPRHDTVYWYQQGPGQDPQFLISFYEKMQSDKGSIPDRFSAQQFSDYHSELNMSSLELGDSALYFCASRLGLAGLYEQYFGPGTRLTVT.

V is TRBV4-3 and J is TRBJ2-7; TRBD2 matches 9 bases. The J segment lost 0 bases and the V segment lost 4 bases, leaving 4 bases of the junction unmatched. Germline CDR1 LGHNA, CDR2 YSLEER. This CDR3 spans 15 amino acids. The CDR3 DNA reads TGCGCCAGCAGCCCTTTAGCGGGGGCCTCCTACGAGCAGTACTTC. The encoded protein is CASSPLAGASYEQYF.

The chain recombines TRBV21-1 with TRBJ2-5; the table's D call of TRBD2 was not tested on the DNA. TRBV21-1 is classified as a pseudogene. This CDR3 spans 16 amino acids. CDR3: CASSPTMIEWRETQYF. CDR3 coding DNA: TGTGCCAGCAGCCCTACGATGATAGAATGGAGAGAGACCCAGTACTTC.

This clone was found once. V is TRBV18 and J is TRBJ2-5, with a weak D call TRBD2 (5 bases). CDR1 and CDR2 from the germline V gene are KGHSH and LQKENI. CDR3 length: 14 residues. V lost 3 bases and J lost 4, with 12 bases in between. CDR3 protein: CASSPALGRETQYF. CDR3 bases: TGTGCCAGCTCACCGGCGCTGGGGAGAGAGACCCAGTACTTC.

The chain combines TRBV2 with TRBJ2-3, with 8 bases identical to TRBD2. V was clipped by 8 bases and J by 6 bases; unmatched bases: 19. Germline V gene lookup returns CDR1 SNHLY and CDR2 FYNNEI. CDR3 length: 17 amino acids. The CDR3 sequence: CASCPGAGELMGDTQYF. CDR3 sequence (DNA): TGTGCCAGCTGCCCAGGAGCGGGGGAGCTCATGGGGGATACGCAGTATTTT.

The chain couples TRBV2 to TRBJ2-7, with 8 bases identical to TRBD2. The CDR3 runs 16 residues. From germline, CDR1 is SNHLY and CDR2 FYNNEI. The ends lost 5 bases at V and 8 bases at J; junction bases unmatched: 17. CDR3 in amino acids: CASSYDSGTQLLKQYF. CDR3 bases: TGTGCCAGCAGTTATGATAGCGGGACCCAACTGTTAAAGCAGTACTTC.